Below, 12 T cell receptor beta chains from the same sample are listed, as sequenced in a study of T cell repertoires in cytomegalovirus infection. TCRdb reprocessed the reads via MiXCR and lists one record per CDR3 protein. The sample has about 300,000 distinct CDR3 sequences; around 9.1% are singletons. The sample consisted of PBMCs. Receptors originate from a human donor in good health (CMV status not recorded). Some clones in this sample may be carry-over from other donors' samples.

Ten or more counts support this clonotype. The V gene is TRBV6-2 or TRBV6-3, the J gene TRBJ1-2; the D is unclear. The CDR3 runs to 14 residues. Deletions cut 6 bases from V and 2 bases from J, with 13 bases between. Germline V gives CDR1 MNHEY, CDR2 SVGEGT. CDR3 protein: CASSLTGANYGYTF. CDR3 nucleotide sequence: TGTGCCAGCAGCCTCACCGGAGCAAACTATGGCTACACCTTC.

This clonotype has a count of ten or more. The chain is built from TRBV29-1 and TRBJ1-1, with D possibly being TRBD1 (6 bases). CDR1 and CDR2 from the germline V gene are SQVTM and ANQGSEA. The V end was cut by 4 bases, the J end by 0 bases, with 9 bases between. This CDR3 comprises 13 residues. Written as DNA, the CDR3 is TGCAGCGTTGTGACAGGCTTGAACACTGAAGCTTTCTTT. It yields the protein CSVVTGLNTEAFF.

The chain couples TRBV12-5 to TRBJ1-1; 9 bases match TRBD1. With V trimmed by 5 bases and J by 5 bases, 9 bases remained unmatched. CDR3 length: 15 residues. CDR1 is LGHNT and CDR2 is FRNRAP in the germline V gene. CDR3 protein: CASGPGTGYKTEAFF. As DNA, the CDR3 is TGTGCTAGTGGTCCGGGGACAGGGTATAAGACTGAAGCTTTCTTT.

This clonotype was recorded at least ten times. The chain is built from TRBV28 and TRBJ1-6; 10 bases align to TRBD1. Germline V gene data show CDR1 as MDHEN and CDR2 as SYDVKM. The CDR3 length is 15 residues. V lost 5 bases and J lost 11; bases outside the gene matches: 9. CDR3: CASSPGGTGVTPLHF. The CDR3 nucleotides read TGTGCCAGCAGTCCAGGAGGGACAGGGGTGACACCCCTCCACTTT.

This clonotype was counted many times. This chain uses TRBV7-9 with TRBJ2-6, with D tentatively TRBD1 (6 bases). Trimming cost V 4 bases and J 4 bases, with 11 bases left between them. CDR3 length: 15 residues. Germline-derived CDR1 and CDR2 are SEHNR and FQNEAQ (reference sequence). For the CDR3, the DNA is TGTGCCAGCAGCTCCACAGGGTCGGGGGCCAACGTCCTGACTTTC. Encoded protein: CASSSTGSGANVLTF.

This chain connects TRBV29-1 to TRBJ2-1; 15 bases are a match to TRBD2. CDR3 length equals 16 residues. Germline V gene lookup returns CDR1 SQVTM and CDR2 ANQGSEA. The J segment lost 1 base and the V segment lost 5 bases, leaving 3 bases of the junction unmatched. The CDR3 DNA follows: TGCAGCGTTCCAGGACTAGCGGGGGGGTCCTACAATGAGCAGTTCTTC. Translated: CSVPGLAGGSYNEQFF.

This clonotype has at least ten counts. The chain uses TRBV20-1 and TRBJ1-6, with 8 bases matching TRBD1. The CDR3 is 17 residues long. The V gene's germline CDR1 is DFQATT and CDR2 SNEGSKA (reference sequence). V was pared by 1 base and J by 0 bases, with 5 bases of the junction left unmatched. The CDR3 protein is CSARGGQGFSYNSPLHF. CDR3 nucleotides: TGCAGTGCTAGAGGTGGACAGGGCTTCTCCTATAATTCACCCCTCCACTTT.

The table lists this clonotype with many counts. The V call is TRBV20-1, the J call TRBJ1-5; D is perhaps TRBD1 (5 bases). The V gene lost 3 bases and the J gene lost 0 bases, with 9 bases spanning the gap. The CDR3 is 14 residues long. Germline CDR1 and CDR2: DFQATT and SNEGSKA (reference sequence). The CDR3 nucleotides read TGCAGTGCTAGCCAGGGATATAGCAATCAGCCCCAGCATTTT. Its translation is CSASQGYSNQPQHF.

This clonotype is judged medium-sized (0.01 to 0.1%). The chain has TRBV7-2 and TRBJ2-3; no clear D. The CDR3 extends over 14 amino acids. The germline CDR1 and CDR2 sequences are SGHTA and FQGNSA. Trimming stripped 4 bases from V and 4 bases from J, with 12 bases between. The CDR3 is CASSYTWQSDTQYF. The DNA of the CDR3 is TGTGCCAGCAGCTATACCTGGCAGTCAGATACGCAGTATTTT.

Ten or more counts support this clonotype. The chain links TRBV18 to TRBJ2-3, with a possible D match to TRBD1 (6 bases). V was pared by 5 bases and J by 9 bases, with 12 bases between. CDR1 and CDR2 (germline): KGHSH, LQKENI. CDR3 length: 12 residues. The CDR3 DNA sequence: TGTGCCAGCTCAACAGGGAAGGGGACGCAGTATTTT. Encoded protein: CASSTGKGTQYF.

Ten or more counts support this clonotype. V gene TRBV27 combines with J gene TRBJ1-1; D ambiguous. Looked up from germline, CDR1 is MNHEY and CDR2 is SMNVEV (reference sequence). Trimming pared 8 bases from V and 4 bases from J, leaving 8 bases between. CDR3 length: 11 amino acids. The CDR3 DNA reads as TGTGCCAGCTCAATAGGCACTGAAGCTTTCTTT. Translating it yields CASSIGTEAFF.

The V gene is TRBV28, the J gene TRBJ1-6; D may be TRBD1 (6 bases). Germline CDR1 and CDR2: MDHEN and SYDVKM. This CDR3 is 16 amino acids long. V lost 1 base, J lost 1 base, and 8 bases lay in between. The CDR3: CASSLFQGSYNSPLHF. Here the CDR3 DNA reads TGTGCCAGCAGTTTATTTCAGGGGTCCTATAATTCACCCCTCCACTTT.